What follows describes a single T cell receptor beta chain. Its antigen is as yet unknown. This CDR3 contains 13 residues. CDR1 DFQATT and CDR2 SNEGSKA come from the germline V gene (reference sequence). V shed 1 base and J shed 3 bases, with 10 bases lying between them. This specimen belongs to a study of early T cells in non-severe SARS-CoV-2 infection. Study context: Bulk RNA from unsorted whole blood was sequenced; chains were unpaired.

Notes on the study in general: Matches to VDJdb favored anti-spike CD8 responses and missed private and CD4 specificities.

Researchers attached unique molecular identifiers to individual cDNA molecules. TCRdb reprocessed the 5' RACE reads with MiXCR, giving one entry per CDR3 protein. The sample includes approximately 77,000 distinct CDR3 sequences, more than 10% of them seen just once. Sequences were obtained from whole blood. The chain employs TRBV20-1 and TRBJ2-7; no clear D gene. This TCR derives from an adult who was a healthcare worker with PCR-confirmed SARS-CoV-2 infection or an uninfected control (not recorded which). DNA for the CDR3: TGCAGTGCTAGAGCTTCCAGCTACTACGAGCAGTACTTC. Translation gives CSARASSYYEQYF.